Sequencing of this T cell receptor beta chain was carried out in a study of cytomegalovirus exposure and HLA in healthy donors. General study points: Roughly uniform depth of sequencing across donors was assumed in presence/absence analyses.

CDR1 is SGHRS and CDR2 is YFSETQ in the germline V gene. With 1 base clipped from V and 3 bases from J, the junction kept 5 bases outside the gene matches. This CDR3 spans 15 amino acids. For this clone: What it recognizes is unknown.

Use of 60 Vbeta and 13 Jbeta primers characterized the PCR. Sequencing used immunoSEQ multiplex PCR; TCRdb keeps in-frame clones, though not all of them. The sample records around 140,000 clones, nearly 80% being singletons. Sequences were obtained from PBMCs. V gene TRBV5-1 combines with J gene TRBJ2-7, with TRBD1 matching over 9 bases. This receptor was obtained from a male donor in good health and CMV-seronegative. CDR3 region: CASSLSTGGIYEQYF. The DNA of the CDR3 is TGCGCCAGCAGCTTGTCTACAGGGGGCATCTACGAGCAGTACTTC.